This TCR beta chain was captured in a study of graft-versus-host responses after intestinal transplantation. General study results and limits: Recipient bone marrow held GvH clones, some seen earlier in ileum or blood. Early after transplant, HvG clones declined as circulating GvH clones peaked.

Germline CDR1 and CDR2: LNHNV and YYDKDF (reference sequence). The CDR3 is 13 amino acids. The germline V and J ends were trimmed by 5 bases and 4 bases, with 9 bases remaining between them. This table comes from immunoSEQ multiplex PCR, and its TCRdb copy is limited to in-frame clones, with some not included. The sample holds fewer than 30,000 clones, nearly 90% seen once. Note on this clone: The antigen remains unidentified.

The V call is TRBV15, the J call TRBJ1-5; the D is unclear. The TCR comes from a human patient who received an intestinal transplant, so some T cells may come from the graft donor. Sequenced material: PBMCs, taken about 460 days after intestinal transplantation. The CDR3 here is CATSRSWNQPQHF. In nucleotides, the CDR3 is TGTGCCACCAGCCGGAGTTGGAATCAGCCCCAGCATTTT.